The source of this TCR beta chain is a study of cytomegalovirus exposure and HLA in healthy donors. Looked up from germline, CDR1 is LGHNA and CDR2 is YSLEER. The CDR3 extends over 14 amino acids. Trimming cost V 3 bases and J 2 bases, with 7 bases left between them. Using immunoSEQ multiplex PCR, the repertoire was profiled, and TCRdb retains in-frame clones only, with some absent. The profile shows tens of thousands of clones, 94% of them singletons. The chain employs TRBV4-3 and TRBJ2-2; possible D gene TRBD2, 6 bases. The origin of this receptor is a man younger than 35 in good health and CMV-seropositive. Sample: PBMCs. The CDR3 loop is CASSHAGNTGELFF. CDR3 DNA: TGCGCCAGCAGCCACGCGGGAAACACCGGGGAGCTGTTTTTT.